These 8 T cell receptor beta chains share one sample of origin, sequenced in a study of Graves' ophthalmopathy and Graves' hyperthyroidism. As the template, RNA transcripts were used to amplify TCR beta CDR3 regions. In the first round, RT-PCR was carried out with HTBI primers, and a multiplex PCR formed the second round. TCRdb independently ran MiXCR on the multiplex PCR reads; one entry per CDR3 protein. This sample has 350,000 to 400,000 distinct CDR3 sequences, with just over 15% found just once. Sequencing input: peripheral blood. These TCRs come from a woman younger than 30 with stable Graves' hyperthyroidism.

On this clonotype itself: A single base separates this from a much larger clone, so it may be a read error. The chain carries TRBV5-5 and TRBJ1-1, with 7 bases fitting TRBD1. The germline V gene encodes CDR1 SGHKS and CDR2 YYEKEE (reference sequence). The CDR3 sequence is 15 residues long. The CDR3 here is CASSLRDSGNTGAFF. CDR3 coding DNA: TGTGCCAGCAGCCTACGGGACAGCGGGAACACTGGAGCTTTCTTT.

This chain links TRBV3-1 with TRBJ2-7, with TRBD2 identical over 7 bases. The CDR3 consists of 15 residues. Trimming cost V 4 bases and J 3 bases; bases outside gene matches: 9. Germline lookup yields CDR1 LGHDT and CDR2 YNNKEL (reference sequence). The CDR3 loop reads CASSRSAGEGYEQYF. In DNA, the CDR3 is TGTGCCAGCAGCCGCAGCGCGGGGGAGGGCTACGAGCAGTACTTC.

This clonotype was observed at least ten times. The chain couples TRBV10-2 to TRBJ1-1, with D possibly being TRBD1 (5 bases). The CDR3 has 14 amino acids. Per the germline V gene, CDR1 is WSHSY and CDR2 is SAAADI. The ends were cut back, 4 bases at V and 1 base at J, with 10 bases in the middle. CDR3 residues: CASSATQGNTEAFF. The CDR3 DNA is TGCGCCAGCAGTGCTACTCAGGGGAACACTGAAGCTTTCTTT.

This clonotype came up a few times. Since the CDR3 does not end with the conserved phenylalanine or tryptophan, this likely comes from a read error. This chain joins TRBV10-3 and TRBJ2-7, with 7 bases that match TRBD2. The CDR3 has 13 residues. V shed 11 bases, J shed 4 bases, and the junction held 11 bases outside the gene matches. Germline V gives CDR1 ENHRY, CDR2 SYGVKD. The CDR3 protein is CAARQRGSYEQYL. The CDR3 region has the DNA TGTGCCGCTAGACAGCGGGGTTCATACGAGCAGTACCTC.

The table lists this clonotype with many counts. This chain links TRBV11-2 with TRBJ2-5, with D tentatively TRBD1 (6 bases). The CDR3 runs 14 residues. Germline V gene sequence: CDR1 SGHAT, CDR2 FQNNGV. Trimming took off 5 bases at V and 5 bases at J, with 15 bases between the two ends. CDR3 coding DNA: TGTGCCAGCAGCCCCCGGACAGTAGCCGAGACCCAGTACTTC. This encodes CASSPRTVAETQYF.

Many counts were recorded for this clonotype. The chain carries TRBV19 and TRBJ1-3, with D hard to call. CDR3 length equals 15 residues. CDR1 is LNHDA and CDR2 is SQIVND in the germline V gene (reference sequence). The V end lost 7 bases, the J end lost 2 bases, and 15 bases lay between the germline ends. CDR3 nucleotide sequence: TGTGCCAGTAAGTCGGATCCTTTGGCTGGAAACACCATATATTTT. It encodes CASKSDPLAGNTIYF.

Concerning this clonotype: Lacking the conserved final phenylalanine or tryptophan, this CDR3 likely reflects a read error. The chain links TRBV29-1 to TRBJ2-6, with D hard to call. V was cut by 5 bases and J by 0 bases, with 2 bases left in between. CDR1 SQVTM and CDR2 ANQGSEA come from the germline V gene. The CDR3 is made up of 12 amino acids. As DNA, the CDR3 is TGCAGCGTTCACTCTGGGGCCAACGTCCTGACTTCC. Amino acid sequence: CSVHSGANVLTS.

This clonotype came up many times. The chain joins TRBV27 to TRBJ1-6, with no clear D. Germline lookup yields CDR1 MNHEY and CDR2 SMNVEV (reference sequence). This CDR3 contains 13 residues. The V gene lost 6 bases and the J gene lost 7 bases, with 10 bases spanning the gap. The CDR3: CASRARANSPLHF. The CDR3 DNA follows: TGTGCCAGCAGGGCGAGGGCGAATTCACCCCTCCACTTT.